This TCR beta chain was recovered during a study of regulatory T cells in long-lasting Graves disease. Study overall: Disease was considered persistent Graves' disease after over 5 years of antithyroid drugs (with positive TSH receptor antibodies).

The sample's time point: persistent/refractory GD, antithyroid drugs over 5 years with positive TRAb. Extracted PBMC RNA gave rise to the TCR library. This clonotype was recorded once. Trimming stripped 7 bases from V and 5 bases from J, with 23 bases between. The CDR3 totals 16 residues. Germline V gives CDR1 LNHDA, CDR2 SQIVND (reference sequence). Assembly of TCR beta libraries relied on iRepertoire HTBI primers together with Arm-PCR of CDR3 regions. In TCRdb, the multiplex PCR reads were re-called with MiXCR into one record per CDR3 protein. The table includes around 400,000 distinct CDR3 sequences, 23% detected once.

V gene TRBV19 combines with J gene TRBJ1-1, with D unclear. The sequenced sample was peripheral blood mononuclear cells (PBMCs), obtained when the disease was refractory, from a patient treated with antithyroid drugs. The sequence derives from a woman aged 40-49 years with Graves disease. CDR3 nucleotides: TGTGCCAGTAACCCCCCCCCTGGGTCGAGAAAAACTGAAGCTTTCTTT. As protein: CASNPPPGSRKTEAFF.